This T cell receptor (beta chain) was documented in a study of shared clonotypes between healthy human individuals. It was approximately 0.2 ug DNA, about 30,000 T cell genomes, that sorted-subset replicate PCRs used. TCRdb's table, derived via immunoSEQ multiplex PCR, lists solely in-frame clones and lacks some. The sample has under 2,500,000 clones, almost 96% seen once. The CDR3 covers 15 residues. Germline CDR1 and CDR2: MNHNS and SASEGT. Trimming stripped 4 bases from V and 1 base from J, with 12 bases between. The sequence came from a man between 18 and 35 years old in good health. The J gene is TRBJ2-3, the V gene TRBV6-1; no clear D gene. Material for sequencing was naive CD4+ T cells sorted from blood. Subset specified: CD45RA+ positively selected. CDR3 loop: CASSAGIMGTDTQYF. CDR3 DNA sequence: TGTGCCAGCAGTGCAGGCATAATGGGCACAGATACGCAGTATTTT.